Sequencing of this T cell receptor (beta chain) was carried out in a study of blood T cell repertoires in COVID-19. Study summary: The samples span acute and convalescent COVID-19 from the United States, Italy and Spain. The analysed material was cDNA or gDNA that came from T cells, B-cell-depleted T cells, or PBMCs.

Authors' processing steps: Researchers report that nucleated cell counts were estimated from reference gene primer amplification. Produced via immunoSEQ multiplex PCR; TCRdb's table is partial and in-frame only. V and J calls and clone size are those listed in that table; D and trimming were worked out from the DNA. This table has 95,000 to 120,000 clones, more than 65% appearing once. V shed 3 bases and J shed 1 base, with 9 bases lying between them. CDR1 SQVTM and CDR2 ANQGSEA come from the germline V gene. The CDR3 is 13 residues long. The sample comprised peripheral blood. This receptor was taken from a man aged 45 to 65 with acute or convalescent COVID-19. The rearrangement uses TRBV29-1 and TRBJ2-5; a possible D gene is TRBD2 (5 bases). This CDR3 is CSVERSGQETQYF. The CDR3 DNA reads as TGCAGCGTTGAGAGGAGCGGCCAAGAGACCCAGTACTTC.